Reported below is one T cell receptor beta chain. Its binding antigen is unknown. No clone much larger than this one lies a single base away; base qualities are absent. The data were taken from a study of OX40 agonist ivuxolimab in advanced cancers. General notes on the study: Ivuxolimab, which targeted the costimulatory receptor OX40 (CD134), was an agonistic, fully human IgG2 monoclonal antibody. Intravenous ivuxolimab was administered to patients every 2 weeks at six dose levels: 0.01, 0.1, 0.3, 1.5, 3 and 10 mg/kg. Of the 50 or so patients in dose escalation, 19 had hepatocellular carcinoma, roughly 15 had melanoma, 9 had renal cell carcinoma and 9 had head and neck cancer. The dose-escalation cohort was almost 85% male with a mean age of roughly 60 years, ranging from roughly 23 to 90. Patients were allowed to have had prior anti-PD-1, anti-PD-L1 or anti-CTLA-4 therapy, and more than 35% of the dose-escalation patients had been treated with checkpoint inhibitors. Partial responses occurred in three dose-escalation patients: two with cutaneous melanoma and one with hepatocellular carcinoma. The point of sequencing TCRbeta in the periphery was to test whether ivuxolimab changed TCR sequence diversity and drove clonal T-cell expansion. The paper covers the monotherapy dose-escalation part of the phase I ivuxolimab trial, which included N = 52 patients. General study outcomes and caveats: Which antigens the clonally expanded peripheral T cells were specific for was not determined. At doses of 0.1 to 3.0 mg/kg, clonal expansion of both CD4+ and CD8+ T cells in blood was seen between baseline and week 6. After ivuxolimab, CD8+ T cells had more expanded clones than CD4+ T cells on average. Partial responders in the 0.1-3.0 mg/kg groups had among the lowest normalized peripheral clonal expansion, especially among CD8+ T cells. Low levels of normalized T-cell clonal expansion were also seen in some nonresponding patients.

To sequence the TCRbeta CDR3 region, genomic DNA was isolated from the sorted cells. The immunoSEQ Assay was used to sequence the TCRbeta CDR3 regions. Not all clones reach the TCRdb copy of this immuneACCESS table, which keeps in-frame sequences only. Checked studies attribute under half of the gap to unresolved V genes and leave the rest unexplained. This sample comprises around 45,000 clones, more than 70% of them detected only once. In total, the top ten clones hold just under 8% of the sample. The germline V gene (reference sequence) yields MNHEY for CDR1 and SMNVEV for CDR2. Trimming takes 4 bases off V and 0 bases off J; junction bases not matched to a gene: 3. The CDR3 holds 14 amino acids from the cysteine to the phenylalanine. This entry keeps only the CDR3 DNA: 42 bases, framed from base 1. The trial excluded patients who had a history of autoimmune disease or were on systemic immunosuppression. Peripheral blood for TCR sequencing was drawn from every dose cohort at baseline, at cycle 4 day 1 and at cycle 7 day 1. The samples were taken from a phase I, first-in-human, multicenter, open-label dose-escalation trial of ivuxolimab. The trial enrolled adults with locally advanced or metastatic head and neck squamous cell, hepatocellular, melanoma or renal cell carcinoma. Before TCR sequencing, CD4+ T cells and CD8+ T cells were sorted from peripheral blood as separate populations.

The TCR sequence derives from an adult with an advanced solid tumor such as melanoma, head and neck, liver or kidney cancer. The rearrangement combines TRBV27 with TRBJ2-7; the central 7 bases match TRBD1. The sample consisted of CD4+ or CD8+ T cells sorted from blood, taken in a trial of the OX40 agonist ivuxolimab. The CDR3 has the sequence CASSSGGSSYEQYF. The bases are TGTGCCAGCAGTTCAGGGGGAAGCTCCTACGAGCAGTACTTC.